Below, one T cell receptor (beta chain) is given with its context. The target of this receptor is not known. One base away there is no much larger clone; base qualities are not given. This sample was taken from a study of T cell responses to AZD1222 COVID-19 vaccine (dated by TCRdb to the early 2020s). About the investigation overall: A total of 233 trial participants underwent TCR sequencing, of whom roughly 210 received two doses of AZD1222 and around 26 received two doses of the MenACWY control vaccine. Trial participants were enrolled into age subgroups of 18-55, 56-69 and 70-plus years, which contained about 160, 30 and 59 TCR-sequenced participants, respectively. General study outcomes and caveats: No day 14 peak-response samples were available, so repertoires were characterized only after the peak T cell response. In the small 56-69-year group, the increase in depth fell short of significance, most likely because of low power. Conclusions about previously exposed vaccinees are limited because only six or seven AZD1222 recipients were SARS-CoV-2 seropositive at baseline. Participants were mostly white British, with more females than males. The authors suggested clonal diversity may have been underestimated. CD4 TCRs associated with the vaccine covered the entire spike protein, and the dominant responses were in regions 160-218 and 743-854. Epitopes outside the regions mutated in the B.1.351 and B.1.1.7 variants were reportedly recognized by nearly half of the unique spike-specific TCRs. Spike-specific TCR breadth and depth rose significantly after two AZD1222 doses compared with day 0 and with MenACWY recipients.

The CDR3 regions of human TCRbeta chains were subjected to immunosequencing. The study's own analysis went as follows. TCRs in the repertoires were matched against a reference library of SARS-CoV-2-specific TCRs that had been generated with the MIRA antigen-specificity platform. Breadth was defined as the fraction of unique TCRs that were SARS-CoV-2-associated, and depth was defined as the fraction of total T cells that were SARS-CoV-2-associated. Each spike-specific TCR was assigned to its reactive spike region and to a CD4 or CD8 class using the MIRA data. Log10-transformed breadth and depth values were compared by one-way ANOVA with Sidak's multiple comparisons tests. Held by TCRdb, this immuneACCESS table contains in-frame sequences only and omits some clones. Under half of the omission traces to an unresolved V gene where checked; the cause of the rest is unknown. For V, J and clone size, that table is used; D and trimming come from the DNA. Within this sample are 100,000 to 150,000 clones, with roughly 88% of them counted one time only. The ten top clones hold around 4.5% of the sample.

CDR1 and CDR2 are drawn from the germline V gene (reference sequence): MNHEY, SMNVEV. From cysteine to phenylalanine, the CDR3 is 13 amino acids long. The retained sequence is limited to the CDR3, 39 bases, with the frame set at the first base. V loses 5 bases, J loses 3 bases, and the germline ends lie 7 bases apart. The sample's time point label, decoded: baseline before first vaccination. In the paper's terms, the treatment or condition label means: meningococcal conjugate vaccine given as trial control. Vaccinee samples came from UK trials COV001 and COV002, including a single-blind randomized controlled phase 2/3 trial of AZD1222 (ChAdOx1 nCoV-19) in healthy adults. Trial participant PBMC samples were collected at day 0 and day 28 after the second dose for TCRbeta chain sequencing.

This receptor was taken from an adult in good health. This sequence uses TRBV27 and TRBJ1-4; confidence is insufficient to name the D gene. Specimen: peripheral blood, collected on day 0 of MenACWY control vaccination. The nucleotide sequence reads TGTGCCAGCAGTCCCGACTCTAATGAAAAACTGTTTTTT. Translated, this gives CASSPDSNEKLFF.